One sample yielded the 24 T cell receptor beta chains listed below, sequenced in a study of blood T cell repertoires in COVID-19. Profiled with immunoSEQ multiplex PCR; TCRdb holds only in-frame clones, not every one. The sample records approximately 100,000 clones, 70% to 85% being singletons. The sample was peripheral blood. The receptors stem from a woman of 80 years or more with active or convalescent COVID-19.

The chain combines TRBV4-1 with TRBJ1-3, with D tentatively TRBD1 (6 bases). Trimming pared 0 bases from V and 0 bases from J, leaving 9 bases between. This CDR3 is built from 16 residues. Germline CDR1 is MGHRA and CDR2 is YSYEKL. DNA of the CDR3: TGCGCCAGCAGCCAAGATCAGGGGCCCTCTGGAAACACCATATATTTT. Translation: CASSQDQGPSGNTIYF.

The rearrangement links TRBV7-3 to TRBJ2-7; 11 nucleotides match TRBD2. CDR1 and CDR2 (germline): SGHTA, FQGTGA. The V gene end was trimmed by 5 bases and the J gene end by 3 bases; junction bases not matched to a gene: 6. The CDR3 covers 15 residues. CDR3: CASSPSGTSGYEQYF. CDR3 in DNA: TGTGCCAGCAGCCCATCCGGGACTAGCGGCTACGAGCAGTACTTC.

The V call is TRBV6-5, the J call TRBJ1-5; no firm D call. Trimming cost V 6 bases and J 5 bases, with 14 bases left between them. The CDR3 sequence is 14 residues long. Germline V CDR1 and CDR2: MNHEY, SVGAGI. This chain's CDR3 is CASRSGLVDQPQHF. CDR3 nucleotides: TGTGCCAGCAGGAGTGGTCTGGTAGATCAGCCCCAGCATTTT.

This clone was picked up a small number of times. This chain joins TRBV27 and TRBJ1-6, with 7 nucleotides matching TRBD1. With V trimmed by 6 bases and J by 0 bases, 5 bases remained unmatched. Germline V gives CDR1 MNHEY, CDR2 SMNVEV (reference sequence). The CDR3 contains 16 residues. The CDR3 is CASRQDRSSYNSPLHF. The CDR3 bases are TGTGCCAGCAGACAGGACAGGAGCTCCTATAATTCACCCCTCCACTTT.

This chain joins TRBV4-1 and TRBJ2-3; 9 bases are shared with TRBD2. V lost 2 bases to trimming and J lost 0 bases; unmatched junction nucleotides: 6. This CDR3 has 17 amino acids. Germline CDR1 reads MGHRA; CDR2 reads YSYEKL. This CDR3 reads CASSQLFLAGSTDTQYF. DNA for the CDR3: TGCGCCAGCAGCCAATTGTTTCTAGCGGGGAGCACAGATACGCAGTATTTT.

V and J are TRBV4-1 and TRBJ2-5, with 8 bases matching TRBD1. In germline, CDR1 is MGHRA, CDR2 YSYEKL. CDR3 length equals 15 residues. Trimming at V came to 0 bases and at J to 2 bases, leaving 2 bases not matched to a gene. The CDR3 region is CASSQDGTGQETQYF. CDR3 DNA: TGCGCCAGCAGCCAAGACGGGACAGGACAAGAGACCCAGTACTTC.

The V and J genes are TRBV7-8 and TRBJ1-4, with a weak D call TRBD1 (5 bases). This CDR3 has 15 residues. CDR1 is SGHVS and CDR2 is FQNEAQ in the germline V gene. V dropped 2 bases and J dropped 8 bases, with 15 bases sitting between them. The CDR3 DNA sequence: TGTGCCAGCAGCTTAAGGCCGGGGGTTGGAGAAAAACTGTTTTTT. This codes for CASSLRPGVGEKLFF.

This clone was picked up a small number of times. The CDR3 nucleotides are TGTGCCAGCAGTGCCGGCCCCGGGGGCACTGAAGCTTTCTTT. The encoded protein is CASSAGPGGTEAFF. The V call is TRBV6-4, the J call TRBJ1-1, with D perhaps matching TRBD1 (5 bases). The CDR3 consists of 14 residues. The V gene's germline CDR1 is MRHNA and CDR2 SNTAGT. The germline V and J ends were trimmed by 4 bases and 4 bases, with 13 bases remaining between them.

V is TRBV7-2 and J is TRBJ2-1; tentatively, D is TRBD2 (5 bases). This CDR3 spans 15 amino acids. Germline V CDR1 and CDR2: SGHTA, FQGNSA. V gave up 2 bases and J gave up 7 bases, with 15 bases separating them. The CDR3, as DNA: TGTGCCAGCAGCTTAAGTCTGGCTAGCTGGAATGAGCAGTTCTTC. This translates into CASSLSLASWNEQFF. The whole variable domain, remainder taken from reference TRBV7-2 and TRBJ2-1, is GAGVSQSPSNKVTEKGKDVELRCDPISGHTALYWYRQSLGQGLEFLIYFQGNSAPDKSGLPSDRFSAERTGGSVSTLTIQRTQQEDSAVYLCASSLSLASWNEQFFGPGTRLTVL.

The gene calls are TRBV5-6 and TRBJ2-1; perhaps TRBD1 as D (5 bases). The V gene's germline CDR1 is SGHDT and CDR2 YYEEEE. The CDR3 totals 14 residues. Trimming shortened V by 1 base and J by 6 bases, and 11 bases separated the two germline ends. CDR3 residues: CASSLTGQGNEQFF. The CDR3 DNA follows: TGTGCCAGCAGCTTGACCGGTCAGGGCAATGAGCAGTTCTTC.

This clone has a single count. The chain carries TRBV28 and TRBJ1-4; no clear D gene. The CDR3 covers 15 residues. V lost 10 bases and J lost 5, with 20 bases in between. CDR1 and CDR2 from the germline V gene are MDHEN and SYDVKM. The CDR3 sequence: CATVDDGVPNEKLFF. In nucleotides, the CDR3 is TGTGCCACCGTGGACGACGGGGTGCCGAATGAAAAACTGTTTTTT.

The V gene is TRBV28, the J gene TRBJ1-5; perhaps TRBD1 as D (5 bases). This CDR3 contains 15 residues. Germline V gene data show CDR1 as MDHEN and CDR2 as SYDVKM. V lost 2 bases to trimming and J lost 3 bases, with 11 bases between them. CDR3 nucleotides: TGTGCCAGCAGTTTACCCGACAGCTTCAATCAGCCCCAGCATTTT. Protein: CASSLPDSFNQPQHF.

The chain links TRBV11-3 to TRBJ1-1; D ambiguous. CDR3 length: 13 residues. CDR1 and CDR2 from the germline V gene are SGHNT and YENEEA. Trimming shortened V by 4 bases and J by 1 base, and 7 bases separated the two germline ends. CDR3 sequence: CASSSNQNTEAFF. The CDR3 DNA reads TGTGCCAGCAGCTCCAATCAGAACACTGAAGCTTTCTTT. Supplemented by reference TRBV11-3 and TRBJ1-1, the full variable domain reads EAGVVQSPRYKIIEKKQPVAFWCNPISGHNTLYWYLQNLGQGPELLIRYENEEAVDDSQLPKDRFSAERLKGVDSTLKIQPAELGDSAVYLCASSSNQNTEAFFGQGTRLTVV.

This chain links TRBV6-6 with TRBJ1-4, with D perhaps TRBD1 (6 bases). The CDR3 covers 14 residues. V was cut by 5 bases and J by 2 bases, with 9 bases left in between. Germline-derived CDR1 and CDR2 are MNHNY and SVGAGI (reference sequence). CDR3 nucleotides: TGTGCCAGCAGTAAAGGACAGACTAATGAAAAACTGTTTTTT. This gives the protein CASSKGQTNEKLFF.

The gene calls are TRBV6-2 or TRBV6-3 and TRBJ1-1; D perhaps matches TRBD1 (6 bases). Germline CDR1 is MNHEY and CDR2 is SVGEGT. V was cut by 5 bases and J by 7 bases, with 23 bases left in between. The CDR3 spans 16 residues. The CDR3, as DNA: TGTGCCAGCAGTAACGGGCGGACGAAGCGGACAGATGAAGCTTTCTTT. Translating gives CASSNGRTKRTDEAFF.

This chain uses TRBV6-5 with TRBJ1-2, with a possible D match to TRBD1 (5 bases). Germline V lookup: CDR1 MNHEY, CDR2 SVGAGI. The CDR3 has 15 residues. Trimming stripped 0 bases from V and 4 bases from J, with 12 bases between. CDR3 DNA sequence: TGTGCCAGCAGTTACTCAGGAGGGGAGGTCTATGGCTACACCTTC. Amino acids: CASSYSGGEVYGYTF.

This clone was seen once. The chain has TRBV5-4 and TRBJ1-1, with TRBD1 identical over 8 bases. The V gene end was trimmed by 2 bases and the J gene end by 2 bases; junction bases not matched to a gene: 5. Germline-derived CDR1 and CDR2 are SGHNT and YYREEE (reference sequence). The length of the CDR3 is 15 residues. CDR3 DNA sequence: TGTGCCAGCAGCTTCCCTACAGGGGGAAACACTGAAGCTTTCTTT. This gives the protein CASSFPTGGNTEAFF.

The chain combines TRBV12-5 with TRBJ1-2; 9 nucleotides match TRBD1. The length of the CDR3 is 17 residues. Germline lookup yields CDR1 LGHNT and CDR2 FRNRAP. The ends lost 6 bases at V and 6 bases at J; junction bases unmatched: 17. As DNA, the CDR3 is TGTGCTAGTGGCCGGTCTACATCCGGACAGGGGAAGGATGGCTACACCTTC. Protein: CASGRSTSGQGKDGYTF.

The genes are TRBV7-3 and TRBJ1-6; maybe TRBD1 (5 bases). The V end lost 8 bases, the J end lost 5 bases, and 10 bases lay between the germline ends. The CDR3 covers 13 residues. The germline V gene encodes CDR1 SGHTA and CDR2 FQGTGA. The CDR3 protein is CASASTDNSPLHF. The CDR3 DNA sequence: TGTGCCAGCGCTTCGACAGATAATTCACCCCTCCACTTT.

This clone has only one observation. V gene TRBV7-8 combines with J gene TRBJ2-1; weak D call: TRBD2 (5 bases). Trimming removed 2 bases at V and 4 bases at J, with 9 bases between. CDR1 and CDR2 (germline): SGHVS, FQNEAQ. CDR3 length equals 14 residues. The CDR3 DNA reads as TGTGCCAGCAGCTTAATAGCGACTTACAATGAGCAGTTCTTC. It encodes CASSLIATYNEQFF.

The genes are TRBV5-1 and TRBJ1-2, with D perhaps matching TRBD1 (6 bases). The CDR3 extends over 13 amino acids. CDR1 and CDR2 from the germline V gene are SGHRS and YFSETQ. V was cut by 3 bases and J by 5 bases, with 11 bases left in between. The CDR3 spells CASSSGQSYGYTF. The CDR3 DNA reads TGCGCCAGCAGCTCCGGACAGAGTTATGGCTACACCTTC.

The rearrangement links TRBV4-2 to TRBJ1-3; D is unresolved. V shed 2 bases and J shed 0 bases, with 8 bases lying between them. The CDR3 totals 15 residues. Germline CDR1 and CDR2: LGHNA and YNFKEQ. The DNA of the CDR3 is TGTGCCAGCAGCCAACCCGCGGACTCTGGAAACACCATATATTTT. As protein: CASSQPADSGNTIYF.

The V call is TRBV11-3, the J call TRBJ1-2; unclear D gene. CDR1 and CDR2 from the germline V gene are SGHNT and YENEEA. V gave up 5 bases and J gave up 5 bases, with 12 bases separating them. This CDR3 comprises 13 residues. CDR3 bases: TGTGCCAGCAGCCCACCCTCGGAGTATGGCTACACCTTC. Protein sequence: CASSPPSEYGYTF.

This clone was seen only once. The chain links TRBV10-3 to TRBJ1-2; D remains ambiguous. The V end was cut by 7 bases, the J end by 0 bases, with 15 bases between. The CDR3 loop spans 15 amino acids. The germline V gene has CDR1 ENHRY and CDR2 SYGVKD. The CDR3, as DNA: TGTGCCATCACCCCCGGCGGTAGCCCTAACTATGGCTACACCTTC. Amino acid sequence: CAITPGGSPNYGYTF.